A selection of T cell receptor beta chains follows, all from one sample in a study of blood T cell repertoires in COVID-19. The assay was immunoSEQ multiplex PCR, and TCRdb's table has in-frame clones only and misses some. The sample lists 150,000 to 180,000 clones, 70% to 85% occurring once. The sequenced material came from peripheral blood. These receptors were obtained from a woman in her forties or fifties with acute or convalescent COVID-19. Both conserved end residues are part of each CDR3. The order of the fields is CDR3 DNA, CDR3 protein, CDR3 length, D gene, clone size, J gene, V gene. A D gene is named only where the DNA matches it firmly. Clone size appears in some rows only: once, few, many, or a class for an expanded clone.

TGTGCCAGCAGCCGAGAAAGCCGACAGGGTTGGAATCAGCCCCAGCATTTT,CASSRESRQGWNQPQHF,17,TRBD1,.,TRBJ1-5,TRBV3-1/TRBV3-2
TGTGCCAGCAGCTCCCCCGGCGGGGCCTATAATTCACCCCTCCACTTT,CASSSPGGAYNSPLHF,16,.,.,TRBJ1-6,TRBV7-2
TGTGCCAGCAGCATACCGACAGGGAAGGGCGAGACCCAGTACTTC,CASSIPTGKGETQYF,15,TRBD1,.,TRBJ2-5,TRBV5-4
TGTGCCAGCAGCGTATTTACAGGGTCGAACTATGGCTACACCTTC,CASSVFTGSNYGYTF,15,.,once,TRBJ1-2,TRBV9
TGTGCCACCGGACTAGCGGGAGGCGGCACCGGGGAGCTGTTTTTT,CATGLAGGGTGELFF,15,TRBD2,.,TRBJ2-2,TRBV6-6
TGTGCCAGTAGTACCCGTTGGAGTAGCACAGATACGCAGTATTTT,CASSTRWSSTDTQYF,15,.,.,TRBJ2-3,TRBV19
TGTGCCAGCAGCTTAGGCCCAGGCTTGGACAGTGTGCACTTC,CASSLGPGLDSVHF,14,.,.,TRBJ2-7,TRBV7-6
TGTGCCAGCAGCTTAGCCGGACAGAACACTGAAGCTTTCTTT,CASSLAGQNTEAFF,14,.,.,TRBJ1-1,TRBV5-6
TGTGCCAGCAGCCCCTACACTAGCGGGCTGGAGACCCAGTACTTC,CASSPYTSGLETQYF,15,TRBD2,once,TRBJ2-5,TRBV7-2
TGTGCCAGCAGCTTCGACAGGACGTATGGCTACACCTTC,CASSFDRTYGYTF,13,.,.,TRBJ1-2,TRBV12-3/TRBV12-4
TGTGCCAGCTCAGAAGGAGACAGGGCCTATGAAAAACTGTTTTTT,CASSEGDRAYEKLFF,15,TRBD1,.,TRBJ1-4,TRBV6-5
TGTGCCAGCAGTGAATATAGGGACAGCTACACCGGGGAGCTGTTTTTT,CASSEYRDSYTGELFF,16,TRBD1,.,TRBJ2-2,TRBV25-1
TGTGCCAGCAGCTCTGAGACAGGATTCAGAGGCTACACCTTC,CASSSETGFRGYTF,14,.,.,TRBJ1-2,TRBV7-2
TGTGCCAGCAGTTACGGGGGCTACGATGGCTACACCTTC,CASSYGGYDGYTF,13,.,.,TRBJ1-2,TRBV6-6
TGTGCCAGCAGCGTAGGCAAGGGGTCCTACGAGCAGTACTTC,CASSVGKGSYEQYF,14,.,.,TRBJ2-7,TRBV9
TGTGCCAGCTCACCCTATACTGATGAGCAGTACTTC,CASSPYTDEQYF,12,.,.,TRBJ2-7,TRBV18
TGTGCCAGCACATCCTGGACAGGGAAACGGACACCCCTCCACTTT,CASTSWTGKRTPLHF,15,TRBD1,.,TRBJ1-6,TRBV27
TGTGCCAGCAGCTTAAGCGGGGCGAACAATGAGCAGTTCTTC,CASSLSGANNEQFF,14,TRBD2,.,TRBJ2-1,TRBV7-2
TGTGCCAGTAGTAAAAAATCCGGGACTAGCGGGAGCCCGCATGAGCAGTTCTTC,CASSKKSGTSGSPHEQFF,18,TRBD2,.,TRBJ2-1,TRBV19
TGTGCCAGCAGACAGTCGGGGGATTCACCCCTCCACTTT,CASRQSGDSPLHF,13,.,.,TRBJ1-6,TRBV6-5
TGTGCCAGCAGCCAAGACCTTCCAACAGGGGGCATTCTTGAAGCTTTCTTT,CASSQDLPTGGILEAFF,17,TRBD1,few,TRBJ1-1,TRBV3-1/TRBV3-2
TGTGCCATCGGAGAGGGAGGGAAGAATGGCTACACCTTC,CAIGEGGKNGYTF,13,.,few,TRBJ1-2,TRBV10-3
TGTGCCAGCAGCTTAAGACTAGCGGGGGGAGCAGATACGCAGTATTTT,CASSLRLAGGADTQYF,16,TRBD2,.,TRBJ2-3,TRBV7-2
TGTGCCAGTAGTATAGATACTAGCTTGCAGTTCTTC,CASSIDTSLQFF,12,.,.,TRBJ2-1,TRBV19
TGCGCCAGCAGCCCCCGGACAGGGAGGGACACTGAAGCTTTCTTT,CASSPRTGRDTEAFF,15,TRBD1,few,TRBJ1-1,TRBV4-1
TGTGCCAGCACCCCCGGCGGGGAGCTGTTTTTT,CASTPGGELFF,11,.,.,TRBJ2-2,TRBV25-1
TGTGCCAGCACCCCTCTTTTCAGCTCCTACGAGCAGTACTTC,CASTPLFSSYEQYF,14,.,few,TRBJ2-7,TRBV28
TGTGCCAGCAGTGACGGGGGGACCTCCTACGAGCAGTACTTC,CASSDGGTSYEQYF,14,TRBD2,.,TRBJ2-7,TRBV2
TGTGCCAGCAGACTCGACGGGGTTCGACACTACACCTTC,CASRLDGVRHYTF,13,.,.,TRBJ1-2,TRBV28
TGTGCCACCAGTGGGGGACTAGCGCAAGAGACCCAGTACTTC,CATSGGLAQETQYF,14,TRBD2,.,TRBJ2-5,TRBV24-1
TGTGCCAGCAGTTGGGGGGGAAATGAAAAACTGTTTTTT,CASSWGGNEKLFF,13,.,.,TRBJ1-4,TRBV27
TGCGCCAGCAGCGAGCTACGAGAGACCCAGTACTTC,CASSELRETQYF,12,.,.,TRBJ2-5,TRBV5-1
TGCAGCGTTGAGGGAACACGGGACTCAAGGCAGAGTGGCTACACCTTC,CSVEGTRDSRQSGYTF,16,.,.,TRBJ1-2,TRBV29-1
TGTGCCAGCAAAAGCGGGGGGGCAGGTGAGCAGTTCTTC,CASKSGGAGEQFF,13,TRBD2,.,TRBJ2-1,TRBV2
TGTGCCAGCAGCTTTGAAAGGGGGCGCTTAGAGACCCAGTACTTC,CASSFERGRLETQYF,15,TRBD1,.,TRBJ2-5,TRBV7-2
TGCGCCAGCAGTCTGACACCGTCTAATGAAAAACTGTTTTTT,CASSLTPSNEKLFF,14,.,.,TRBJ1-4,TRBV5-1
TGTGCCAGCAACGACAACAGGGGGACCTACGAGCAGTACTTC,CASNDNRGTYEQYF,14,TRBD1,.,TRBJ2-7,TRBV2
TGCGCCAGCAGCTTGGGAGAGGCTGGCACCGGGGAGCTGTTTTTT,CASSLGEAGTGELFF,15,.,.,TRBJ2-2,TRBV5-1
TGTGCCAGCTCAGGGACAGGGTATAATTCACCCCTCCACTTT,CASSGTGYNSPLHF,14,TRBD1,few,TRBJ1-6,TRBV18
TGTGCCAGCAGTTGGCAGGGGGGGAACACTGAAGCTTTCTTT,CASSWQGGNTEAFF,14,TRBD1,few,TRBJ1-1,TRBV27